The 2 T cell receptor beta chains reported below all come from one sample, sequenced in a study of blood T cell repertoires in COVID-19. TCRdb's table, derived via immunoSEQ multiplex PCR, lists solely in-frame clones and lacks some. The data hold around 270,000 clones, with 84% observed a single time. Sequencing was performed on peripheral blood. These receptors were collected from a woman between 35 and 50 years old who had recovered from COVID-19.

In this sample, this clone turned up once. The chain recombines TRBV14 with TRBJ1-1, with TRBD1 as a possible D gene (6 bases). The CDR3 runs to 12 residues. Trimming took 2 bases from V and 10 from J, leaving 11 bases between them. Germline CDR1 reads SGHDN; CDR2 reads FVKESK. DNA for the CDR3: TGTGCCAGCAGCCAAACCGGGACAAGAGCTTTCTTT. Residues: CASSQTGTRAFF.

This chain links TRBV7-9 with TRBJ2-1, with 7 nucleotides matching TRBD1. The CDR3 has 13 residues. V shed 5 bases and J 6 bases; nucleotides not matched to a gene: 4. CDR1 is SEHNR, CDR2 FQNEAQ, per germline (reference sequence). Here the CDR3 reads CASSTGQSNEQFF. The CDR3 bases are TGTGCCAGCAGCACGGGACAGTCCAATGAGCAGTTCTTC.